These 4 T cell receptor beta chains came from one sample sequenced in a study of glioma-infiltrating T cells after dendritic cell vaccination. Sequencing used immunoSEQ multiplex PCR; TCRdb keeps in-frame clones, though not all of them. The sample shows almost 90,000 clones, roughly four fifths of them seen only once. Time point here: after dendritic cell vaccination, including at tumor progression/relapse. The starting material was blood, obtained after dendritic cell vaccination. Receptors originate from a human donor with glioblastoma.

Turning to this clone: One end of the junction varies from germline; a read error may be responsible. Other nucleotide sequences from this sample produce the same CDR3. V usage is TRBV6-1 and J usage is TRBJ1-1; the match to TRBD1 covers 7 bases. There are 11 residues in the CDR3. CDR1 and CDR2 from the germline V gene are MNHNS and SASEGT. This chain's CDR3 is CASSDRVGAFF. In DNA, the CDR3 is TGCGCCAGCAGTGACAGGGTTGGGGCTTTCTTT.

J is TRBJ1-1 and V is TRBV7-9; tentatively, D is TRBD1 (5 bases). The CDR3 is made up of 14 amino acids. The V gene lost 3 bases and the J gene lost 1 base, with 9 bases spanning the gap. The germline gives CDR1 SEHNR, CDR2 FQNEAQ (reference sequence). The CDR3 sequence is CASSFKQENTEAFF. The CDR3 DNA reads TGTGCCAGCAGCTTTAAACAGGAGAACACTGAAGCTTTCTTT.

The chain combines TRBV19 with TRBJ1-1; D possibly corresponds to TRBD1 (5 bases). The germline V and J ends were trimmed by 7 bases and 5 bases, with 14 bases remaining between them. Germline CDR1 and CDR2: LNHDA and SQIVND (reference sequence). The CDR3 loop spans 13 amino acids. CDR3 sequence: CASTRRDYTEAFF. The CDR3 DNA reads TGTGCCAGTACCAGAAGGGACTATACTGAAGCTTTCTTT.

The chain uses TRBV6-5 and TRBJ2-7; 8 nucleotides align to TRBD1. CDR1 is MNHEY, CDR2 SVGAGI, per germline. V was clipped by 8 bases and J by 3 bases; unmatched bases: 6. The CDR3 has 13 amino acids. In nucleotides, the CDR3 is TGTGCCAGCGGAGGACAGGGCCACTACGAGCAGTACTTC. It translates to CASGGQGHYEQYF.